Listed here are 30 T cell receptor beta chains from one sample, sequenced in a study of beta chain features in type 1 diabetes. What was sequenced were expressed TCRB transcripts, since all of the isolated RNA had been reverse transcribed. Some clones are missing from TCRdb's copy, which holds only in-frame ones; the method was immunoSEQ multiplex PCR. The table records about 410,000 clones, roughly 14% of them present only once. Sequencing used naive CD4+ T cells from blood. All receptors come from a man aged 30 to 45 in good health.

The chain couples TRBV4-2 to TRBJ2-1, with 12 bases lining up with TRBD2. Unmatched junction bases numbered 12, after V lost 4 bases and J lost 5 bases. CDR3 length: 18 residues. Germline lookup yields CDR1 LGHNA and CDR2 YNFKEQ. The CDR3 nucleotides are TGTGCCAGCAGCCCAGCTCCCCTAGCGGGAGGGCGTAACAATGAGCAGTTCTTC. Its protein is CASSPAPLAGGRNNEQFF.

This clone was counted a few times. The V and J genes are TRBV7-2 and TRBJ2-7; no clear D. Germline V gene data show CDR1 as SGHTA and CDR2 as FQGNSA. The CDR3 covers 14 residues. V was pared by 1 base and J by 7 bases, with 14 bases between. The CDR3 coding sequence is TGTGCCAGCAGCTTAGGTGTTGGGGTAGGTGAGCAGTACGTC. This sequence encodes CASSLGVGVGEQYV.

The sample holds a few counts of this clone. The rearrangement joins TRBV19 to TRBJ2-6; 8 bases map to TRBD1. V gave up 11 bases and J gave up 1 base; unmatched junction bases: 13. CDR1 and CDR2 (germline): LNHDA, SQIVND (reference sequence). CDR3 size: 17 residues. CDR3 nucleotides: TGTGCCGTATCCCGGGACAGGTCCCGTTCTGGGGCCAACGTCCTGACTTTC. Amino acid sequence: CAVSRDRSRSGANVLTF.

This rearrangement joins TRBV7-2 to TRBJ2-1, with TRBD1 as a possible D gene (6 bases). Germline loops: CDR1 SGHTA, CDR2 FQGNSA. The ends were cut back, 6 bases at V and 2 bases at J, with 17 bases in the middle. The CDR3 is made up of 16 amino acids. The CDR3 loop is CASRLTGTTPYNEQFF. The DNA of the CDR3 is TGTGCCAGCAGACTAACCGGGACAACCCCCTACAATGAGCAGTTCTTC.

The rearrangement links TRBV6-6 to TRBJ2-5, with a weak D call TRBD2 (6 bases). CDR1 is MNHNY and CDR2 is SVGAGI in the germline V gene (reference sequence). The length of the CDR3 is 14 residues. V was trimmed by 6 bases and J by 4 bases, leaving 15 bases between them. In DNA form, the CDR3 reads TGTGCCAGCAGCTTTGGGGGGTATCGAGAGACCCAGTACTTC. Its protein is CASSFGGYRETQYF.

Only a few counts were recorded for this clone. The chain joins TRBV4-2 to TRBJ1-5; D is uncertain. The germline V and J ends were trimmed by 0 bases and 4 bases, with 10 bases remaining between them. CDR3 length: 15 amino acids. Germline CDR1 reads LGHNA; CDR2 reads YNFKEQ. The CDR3 is CASSQDSKANQPQHF. The CDR3 DNA is TGTGCCAGCAGCCAAGATTCGAAGGCTAATCAGCCCCAGCATTTT.

This clone occurred a few times. The chain is built from TRBV29-1 and TRBJ1-5; D may be TRBD1 (6 bases). The CDR3 runs to 13 residues. The V gene's germline CDR1 is SQVTM and CDR2 ANQGSEA. V was shortened by 4 bases and J by 5 bases, with 12 bases between the two germline ends. The DNA for the CDR3 is TGCAGCGTTGCAGGGGTGAGGGATCAGCCCCAGCATTTT. Translated, it gives CSVAGVRDQPQHF.

The gene calls are TRBV6-5 and TRBJ2-7; perhaps D is TRBD1 or TRBD2 (5 bases each). This CDR3 comprises 16 residues. Trimming cost V 0 bases and J 5 bases, with 17 bases left between them. From germline, CDR1 is MNHEY and CDR2 SVGAGI. CDR3 amino acids: CASSYSLPGTENEQYF. In nucleotides, the CDR3 is TGTGCCAGCAGTTACTCCCTCCCCGGGACGGAGAACGAGCAGTACTTC.

Only a few counts were recorded for this clone. The chain joins TRBV7-6 to TRBJ2-5; D unresolved. V was clipped by 4 bases and J by 0 bases, with 9 bases between them. The CDR3 runs 14 residues. Germline CDR1 SGHVS, CDR2 FNYEAQ. The CDR3 protein is CASSSNTYQETQYF. Here the CDR3 DNA reads TGTGCCAGCAGCTCCAATACCTACCAAGAGACCCAGTACTTC.

The V gene is TRBV5-1, the J gene TRBJ2-2; 8 bases map to TRBD1. This CDR3 is 19 amino acids long. The junction had 11 bases not matched to a gene; V was cut back by 0 bases and J by 1 base. The germline gives CDR1 SGHRS, CDR2 YFSETQ. The CDR3 bases are TGCGCCAGCAGCTTGGTTCCGAGTTCAGGGGGCTTGAACACCGGGGAGCTGTTTTTT. Translating it yields CASSLVPSSGGLNTGELFF.

The gene calls are TRBV9 and TRBJ2-5, with a tentative D call TRBD1 (6 bases). The CDR3 is made up of 14 amino acids. Germline values: CDR1 SGDLS, CDR2 YYNGEE. The V end lost 4 bases, the J end lost 7 bases, and 17 bases lay between the germline ends. CDR3 DNA: TGTGCCAGCAGCCCGACAGGAGAAGTGGCGACCCAGTACTTC. Translated, it gives CASSPTGEVATQYF.

This clone was detected a few times. A junction end diverges from the germline sequence, so it may reflect a read error. The chain uses TRBV18 and TRBJ1-1; D unclear. Per the germline V gene, CDR1 is KGHSH and CDR2 is LQKENI. The CDR3 totals 12 residues. The CDR3 DNA is TGTGCCAGCGCACCCGGGGAGGGTGAAGCTTTCTTT. Amino acids: CASAPGEGEAFF.

The rearrangement joins TRBV7-8 to TRBJ2-3, with 7 positions matching TRBD2. Losses at the gene ends were 3 bases for V and 0 bases for J; bases not matched to a gene: 3. Looked up from germline, CDR1 is SGHVS and CDR2 is FQNEAQ. The CDR3 has 15 residues. In DNA, the CDR3 is TGTGCCAGCAGCTTCAAAGCGGGGAGCACAGATACGCAGTATTTT. It yields the protein CASSFKAGSTDTQYF.

This sequence joins TRBV5-6 and TRBJ1-2, with D possibly matching TRBD1 (5 bases). Germline CDR1 and CDR2: SGHDT and YYEEEE. V lost 2 bases, J lost 2 bases, and 19 bases lay in between. This CDR3 spans 17 amino acids. The CDR3 reads CASSFLPLLGENYGYTF. CDR3 coding DNA: TGTGCCAGCAGCTTCCTTCCCTTATTGGGGGAAAACTATGGCTACACCTTC.

This clone was observed a handful of times. The chain links TRBV6-5 to TRBJ2-4; D is ambiguous. V lost 8 bases and J 3 bases, leaving 14 bases between the germline ends. The CDR3 runs to 14 residues. Germline-derived CDR1 and CDR2 are MNHEY and SVGAGI. The CDR3: CASQDGTNKNIQYF. The CDR3 DNA follows: TGTGCCAGCCAGGACGGAACAAACAAAAACATTCAGTACTTC.

The V and J genes are TRBV28 and TRBJ1-5, with unresolved D. Deletions cut 5 bases from V and 0 bases from J, with 14 bases between. There are 16 residues in the CDR3. CDR1 is MDHEN and CDR2 is SYDVKM in the germline V gene. CDR3 nucleotide sequence: TGTGCCAGCAGTCCCCATTTGGGAGATAGCAATCAGCCCCAGCATTTT. Translation gives CASSPHLGDSNQPQHF.

The gene calls are TRBV30 and TRBJ2-1; 10 bases match TRBD2. Losses at the gene ends were 2 bases for V and 7 bases for J; bases not matched to a gene: 8. This CDR3 spans 15 amino acids. Germline lookup yields CDR1 GTSNPN and CDR2 SVGIG (reference sequence). In DNA, the CDR3 is TGTGCCTGGAGTCCTTCTAGCGGGAGTCAGAATGAGCAGTTCTTC. It is translated as CAWSPSSGSQNEQFF. The full variable domain, completed using reference TRBV30 and TRBJ2-1, is SQTIHQWPATLVQPVGSPLSLECTVEGTSNPNLYWYRQAAGRGLQLLFYSVGIGQISSEVPQNLSASRPQDRQFILSSKKLLLSDSGFYLCAWSPSSGSQNEQFFGPGTRLTVL.

This clone came up a few times. The chain joins TRBV10-3 to TRBJ2-7; D is possibly TRBD2 (6 bases). Trimming stripped 9 bases from V and 3 bases from J, with 12 bases between. The CDR3 has 12 amino acids. Germline V gives CDR1 ENHRY, CDR2 SYGVKD. As DNA, the CDR3 is TGTGCCATAGCCCGACTAGGCTACGAGCAGTACTTC. Protein sequence: CAIARLGYEQYF.

V is TRBV9 and J is TRBJ2-1, with TRBD1 identical over 7 bases. Germline trimming cut 4 bases from V and 6 bases from J; bases unmatched to any gene: 10. Germline V gene data show CDR1 as SGDLS and CDR2 as YYNGEE. The CDR3 runs to 15 residues. The CDR3 sequence: CASSPGQRQTNEQFF. DNA for the CDR3: TGTGCCAGCAGCCCGGGACAGCGACAGACCAATGAGCAGTTCTTC.

This clone has more than one count but fewer than ten. The chain uses TRBV29-1 and TRBJ2-7; D remains unclear. Between the trimmed V and J ends, which lost 6 bases and 6 bases, there was a span of 24 bases. Germline lookup yields CDR1 SQVTM and CDR2 ANQGSEA. The CDR3 runs to 15 residues. CDR3 coding DNA: TGCAGCGTGAATAGGGCTCAGAAGGGCCCTCTCGAGCAGTACGTC. This sequence encodes CSVNRAQKGPLEQYV.

The rearrangement uses TRBV7-2 and TRBJ2-3; TRBD2 is a possible D gene (6 bases). CDR3 size: 14 residues. Trimming stripped 7 bases from V and 1 base from J, with 12 bases between. The germline CDR1 and CDR2 sequences are SGHTA and FQGNSA. The CDR3 is CASNLASGTDTQYF. The CDR3 DNA follows: TGTGCCAGCAACCTAGCGTCCGGCACAGATACGCAGTATTTT.

V and J are TRBV29-1 and TRBJ2-5; D perhaps matches TRBD1 (7 bases). Germline loops: CDR1 SQVTM, CDR2 ANQGSEA. This CDR3 has 16 residues. The CDR3 spells CSVQGGTENRKETQYF. CDR3 coding DNA: TGCAGTGTCCAGGGGGGAACTGAAAACCGTAAAGAGACCCAGTACTTC.

This clone was observed a handful of times. DNA for the CDR3: TGTGCCAGTAGTAAGAGGGGTGCAACTAATGAAAAACTGTTTTTT. Translated, it gives CASSKRGATNEKLFF. This sequence joins TRBV19 and TRBJ1-4; the D gene is possibly TRBD1 (5 bases). The V end lost 4 bases, the J end lost 0 bases, and 9 bases lay between the germline ends. CDR3 length equals 15 residues. The germline gives CDR1 LNHDA, CDR2 SQIVND (reference sequence).

The sample holds a few counts of this clone. V is TRBV7-9 and J is TRBJ2-3, with D tentatively TRBD2 (6 bases). CDR3 size: 14 residues. Germline CDR1 SEHNR, CDR2 FQNEAQ (reference sequence). V was clipped by 5 bases and J by 12 bases, with 21 bases between them. CDR3 nucleotides: TGTGCCAGCAGCCAACTTGGCGGGACTGCCTTACAGTATTTT. Amino acid sequence: CASSQLGGTALQYF.

The chain is built from TRBV18 and TRBJ1-1; a weak D match, TRBD1 (6 bases). CDR3 size: 13 residues. Per germline, CDR1 KGHSH and CDR2 LQKENI. Trimming removed 6 bases from V and 0 bases from J, with 8 bases in between. CDR3 nucleotide sequence: TGTGCCAGCTCTGGACAGCTGAACACTGAAGCTTTCTTT. This translates into CASSGQLNTEAFF.

The rearrangement uses TRBV5-6 and TRBJ2-5, with 11 bases aligning to TRBD2. Germline lookup yields CDR1 SGHDT and CDR2 YYEEEE. With V trimmed by 4 bases and J by 5 bases, 7 bases remained unmatched. There are 15 residues in the CDR3. Here the CDR3 reads CASSPIAGGVETQYF. The CDR3, as DNA: TGTGCCAGCAGCCCCATAGCGGGAGGGGTGGAGACCCAGTACTTC.

V and J are TRBV7-2 and TRBJ1-1; 8 nucleotides match TRBD1. The CDR3 loop spans 13 amino acids. V lost 4 bases to trimming and J lost 12 bases; unmatched junction nucleotides: 10. CDR1 and CDR2 (germline): SGHTA, FQGNSA. CDR3 DNA sequence: TGTGCCAGCAGCTCCCTTGGACAGGGAGCGTCTTTCTTT. It specifies CASSSLGQGASFF.

The chain has TRBV18 and TRBJ1-1; possible D gene TRBD1, 6 bases. The V and J ends lost 3 bases and 2 bases respectively, with 13 bases between them. The CDR3 has 15 amino acids. Germline V gives CDR1 KGHSH, CDR2 LQKENI. CDR3 in amino acids: CASSPQGSSNTEAFF. CDR3 DNA sequence: TGTGCCAGCTCACCTCAGGGGTCGTCAAACACTGAAGCTTTCTTT.

This clone has just a few counts. The chain has TRBV14 and TRBJ2-5; D remains ambiguous. V lost 7 bases, J lost 1 base, and 13 bases lay in between. CDR1 is SGHDN, CDR2 FVKESK, per germline. CDR3 length: 14 amino acids. The CDR3 reads CASNRGSLQETQYF. The CDR3 DNA is TGTGCCAGCAACCGTGGCAGCCTCCAAGAGACCCAGTACTTC. The full variable domain, its missing parts supplied by reference TRBV14 and TRBJ2-5, is EAGVTQFPSHSVIEKGQTVTLRCDPISGHDNLYWYRRVMGKEIKFLLHFVKESKQDESGMPNNRFLAERTGGTYSTLKVQPAELEDSGVYFCASNRGSLQETQYFGPGTRLLVL.

This clone turned up a few times. As DNA, the CDR3 is TGCGCCAGCAGCCAGGTGACAGGCGGTTCAAATGGCTACACCTTC. Protein product: CASSQVTGGSNGYTF. The chain recombines TRBV4-3 with TRBJ1-2; possibly TRBD1 for D (6 bases). The V end lost 3 bases, the J end lost 6 bases, and 17 bases lay between the germline ends. The CDR3 contains 15 residues. Germline-derived CDR1 and CDR2 are LGHNA and YSLEER.